This TCR beta chain was captured by sequencing in a study of CD8 T cells in ankylosing spondylitis. Findings of the study overall: Reportedly, significant enrichment of disease-linked clones occurred in matched ankylosing spondylitis synovial fluid. The authors found the disease-linked clones to be CD8+ and relatively rare in peripheral blood. In the blood and synovial fluid of reactive arthritis, some motif variants had been previously reported. A motif of roughly 8 highly homologous TCR beta variants was seen as apparently characteristic of ankylosing spondylitis blood.

In its sample, this clonotype was seen a few times. Its specificity is unknown. Deletions cut 7 bases from V and 7 bases from J, with 12 bases between. Germline loops: CDR1 SGHDT, CDR2 YYEEEE. This CDR3 has 11 amino acids. MiXCR was run by TCRdb on the 5' RACE reads, yielding one entry per CDR3 protein. The repertoire has a few hundred thousand distinct CDR3 sequences, about 20% of them found once; the top ten carry under 40%. The material sequenced was blood, either unsorted or a sorted T cell fraction (not recorded which). The TCR was taken from a male donor with ankylosing spondylitis or in good health (not recorded which). The V and J genes are TRBV5-6 and TRBJ2-7; D gene unclear. CDR3 protein: CASRSRREQYF. The CDR3 coding sequence is TGTGCCAGCCGGTCACGGCGGGAGCAGTACTTC. Using reference TRBV5-6 and TRBJ2-7 for the parts outside the CDR3, the full variable domain is DAGVTQSPTHLIKTRGQQVTLRCSPKSGHDTVSWYQQALGQGPQFIFQYYEEEERQRGNFPDRFSGHQFPNYSSELNVNALLLGDSALYLCASRSRREQYFGPGTRLTVT.